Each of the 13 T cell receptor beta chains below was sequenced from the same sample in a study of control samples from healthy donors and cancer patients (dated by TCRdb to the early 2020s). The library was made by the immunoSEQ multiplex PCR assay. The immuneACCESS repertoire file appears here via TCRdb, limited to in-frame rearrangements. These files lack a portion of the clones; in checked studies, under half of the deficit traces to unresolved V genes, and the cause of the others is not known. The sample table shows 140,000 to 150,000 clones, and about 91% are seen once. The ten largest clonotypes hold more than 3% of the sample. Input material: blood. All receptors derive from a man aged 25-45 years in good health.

CDR3 nucleotide sequence: TGTGCCAGCAGCACCGTGACTTATGGCTACACCTTC. This sequence encodes CASSTVTYGYTF. V and J are TRBV5-4 and TRBJ1-2; D ambiguous. V was clipped by 4 bases and J by 5 bases, with 9 bases between them. The germline gives CDR1 SGHNT, CDR2 YYREEE (reference sequence). The CDR3 is made up of 12 amino acids.

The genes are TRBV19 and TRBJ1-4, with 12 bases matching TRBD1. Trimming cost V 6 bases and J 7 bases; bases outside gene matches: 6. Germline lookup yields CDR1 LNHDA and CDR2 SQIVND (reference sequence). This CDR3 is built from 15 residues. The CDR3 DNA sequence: TGTGCCAGTAGCCGGGACAGGGGGCAAGTTGAAAAACTGTTTTTT. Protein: CASSRDRGQVEKLFF.

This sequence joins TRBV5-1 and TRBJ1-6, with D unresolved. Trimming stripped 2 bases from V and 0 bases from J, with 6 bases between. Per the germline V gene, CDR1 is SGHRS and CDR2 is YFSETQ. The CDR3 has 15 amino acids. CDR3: CASSFQSSYNSPLHF. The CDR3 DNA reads TGCGCCAGCAGCTTCCAAAGCTCCTATAATTCACCCCTCCACTTT.

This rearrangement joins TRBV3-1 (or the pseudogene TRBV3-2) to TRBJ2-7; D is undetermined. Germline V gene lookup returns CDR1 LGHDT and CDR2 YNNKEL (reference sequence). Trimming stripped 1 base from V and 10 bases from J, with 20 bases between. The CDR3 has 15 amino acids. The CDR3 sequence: CASSQVAQHPDGQYF. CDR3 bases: TGTGCCAGCAGCCAAGTCGCACAGCACCCGGACGGACAGTACTTC.

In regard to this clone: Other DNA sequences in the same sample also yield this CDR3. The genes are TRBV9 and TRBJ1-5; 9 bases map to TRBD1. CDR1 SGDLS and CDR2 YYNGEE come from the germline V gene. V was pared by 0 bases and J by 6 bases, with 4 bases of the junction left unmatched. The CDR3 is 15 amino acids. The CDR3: CASSVGTGVGQPQHF. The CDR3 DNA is TGTGCCAGCAGCGTAGGGACAGGGGTGGGTCAGCCCCAGCATTTT.

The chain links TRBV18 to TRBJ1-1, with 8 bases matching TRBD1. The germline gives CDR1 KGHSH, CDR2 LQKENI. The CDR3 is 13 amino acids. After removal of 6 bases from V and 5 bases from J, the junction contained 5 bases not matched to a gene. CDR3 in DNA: TGTGCCAGCTCGTCAGACAGGGGAACTGAAGCTTTCTTT. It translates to CASSSDRGTEAFF.

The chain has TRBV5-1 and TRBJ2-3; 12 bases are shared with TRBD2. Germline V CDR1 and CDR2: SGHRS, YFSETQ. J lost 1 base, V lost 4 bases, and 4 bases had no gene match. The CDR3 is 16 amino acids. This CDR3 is CASSPRTSGGTDTQYF. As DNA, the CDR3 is TGCGCCAGCAGCCCCCGGACTAGCGGGGGCACAGATACGCAGTATTTT.

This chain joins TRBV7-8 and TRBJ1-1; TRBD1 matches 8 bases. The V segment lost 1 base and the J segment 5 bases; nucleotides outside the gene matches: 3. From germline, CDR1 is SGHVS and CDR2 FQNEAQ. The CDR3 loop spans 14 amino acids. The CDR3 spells CASSLDRGYTEAFF. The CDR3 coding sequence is TGTGCCAGCAGCTTAGACAGGGGGTATACTGAAGCTTTCTTT.

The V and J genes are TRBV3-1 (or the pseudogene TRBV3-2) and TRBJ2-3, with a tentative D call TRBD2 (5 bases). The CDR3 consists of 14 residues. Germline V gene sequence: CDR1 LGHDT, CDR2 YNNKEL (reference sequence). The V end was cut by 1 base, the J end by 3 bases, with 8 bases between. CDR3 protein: CASSQGGNTDTQYF. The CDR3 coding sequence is TGTGCCAGCAGCCAAGGAGGGAATACAGATACGCAGTATTTT.

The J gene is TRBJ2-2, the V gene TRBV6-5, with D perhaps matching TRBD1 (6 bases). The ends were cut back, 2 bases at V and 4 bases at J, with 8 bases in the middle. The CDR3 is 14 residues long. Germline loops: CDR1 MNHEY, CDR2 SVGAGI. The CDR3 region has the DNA TGTGCCAGCAGTTACGCAGGGGCCACCGGGGAGCTGTTTTTT. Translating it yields CASSYAGATGELFF.

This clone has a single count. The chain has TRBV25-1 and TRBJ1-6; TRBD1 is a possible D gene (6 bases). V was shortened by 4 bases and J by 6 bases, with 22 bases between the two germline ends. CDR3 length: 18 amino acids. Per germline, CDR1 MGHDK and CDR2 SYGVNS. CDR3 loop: CASSGWTENSPGNSPLHF. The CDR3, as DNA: TGTGCCAGCAGTGGGTGGACAGAAAATAGCCCCGGTAATTCACCCCTCCACTTT.

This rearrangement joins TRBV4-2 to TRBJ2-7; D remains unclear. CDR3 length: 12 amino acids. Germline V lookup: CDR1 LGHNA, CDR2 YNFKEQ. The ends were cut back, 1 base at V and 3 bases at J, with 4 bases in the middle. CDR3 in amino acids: CASSQVGYEQYF. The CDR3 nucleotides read TGTGCCAGCAGCCAAGTCGGCTACGAGCAGTACTTC.

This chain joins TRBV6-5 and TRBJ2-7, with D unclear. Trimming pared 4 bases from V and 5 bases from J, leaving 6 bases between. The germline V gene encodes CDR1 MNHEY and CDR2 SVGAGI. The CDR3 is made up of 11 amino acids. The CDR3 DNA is TGTGCCAGCAGTTCCCGGGACGAGCAGTACTTC. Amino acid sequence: CASSSRDEQYF.